This TCR beta chain was identified during a study of response to subunit inactivated influenza vaccine. Each CDR3 protein gets one entry after TCRdb re-called the RT-PCR reads with MiXCR. In the table there are under 200,000 distinct CDR3 sequences, around 12% of which are singletons. This clonotype was observed a handful of times. Trimming took off 4 bases at V and 1 base at J, with 11 bases between the two ends. Germline assignment: CDR1 SGHRS and CDR2 YFSETQ. The CDR3 has 14 residues. This sample also belongs to another study, concerning T cells expressing NK-cell markers. As reported in that work: cDNA encoding TCR beta was synthesized via 5'RACE template switching incorporating UMIs. Just one sequenced donor of eight was HCMV-seronegative, while seven were seropositive. The sorts in several experiments were restricted to alpha-beta TCR T cells by an anti-gamma-delta TCR antibody. NKG2C+ dominant clonotypes from roughly 6 donors made up about 1.0-7.5% of CD8+ T cells. A few donors' CD3+CD56-NKG2C+ cells were dominated by the same clonotypes.

The sample consisted of CD8+ T cells sorted from PBMCs, taken about 11 days after vaccination. The TCR sequence derives from a man aged 45 to 65 who received an inactivated influenza vaccine. The V and J genes are TRBV5-1 and TRBJ1-1, with D unresolved. CDR3 coding DNA: TGCGCCAGCAGCCGGCCGCCGGGGAACACTGAAGCTTTCTTT. Its protein product is CASSRPPGNTEAFF.